A selection of T cell receptor beta chains follows, all from one sample in a study of T cells in narcolepsy. Method: immunoSEQ multiplex PCR; TCRdb's copy keeps in-frame clones and lacks some. The table has some 30,000 clones, about four fifths seen once; the top ten hold more than 0.9%. The sample was CD45RA- memory CD4+ T cells from PBMCs. Source of these receptors: a human donor with narcolepsy. CDR3s include the opening cysteine and the closing phenylalanine or tryptophan. A D gene is named only where the DNA matches it firmly. Size values are once, few and many counts, or a class for expanded clones, and some rows have none.

V gene	J gene	D gene	clone size	CDR3 DNA	CDR3 protein
TRBV5-8	TRBJ1-1	NA	few	TGTGCCAGCAGCTTGGCCGGGACAACCACTGAAGCTTTCTTT	CASSLAGTTTEAFF
TRBV7-2	TRBJ2-7	TRBD2	NA	TGTGCCAGCAGCGTCGGGGGACTAACCGCGGAGCAGTACTTC	CASSVGGLTAEQYF
TRBV20-1	TRBJ2-1	NA	few	TGCAGTGCTGTAGACGAGCGGCAGTTCTTC	CSAVDERQFF
TRBV19	TRBJ2-5	NA	few	TGTGCCAGTAGTAACGGGCAGCCCCAAGAGACCCAGTACTTC	CASSNGQPQETQYF
TRBV30	TRBJ2-1	NA	NA	TGTGCCTGGACCCCCCTTGTGGGATTAACCTACAATGAGCAGTTCTTC	CAWTPLVGLTYNEQFF
TRBV10-3	TRBJ2-6	NA	NA	TGTGCCATCAGTGGAGGTCGGCTTTCTGAGACTGGGGCCAACGTCCTGACTTTC	CAISGGRLSETGANVLTF
TRBV5-1	TRBJ2-3	NA	NA	TGCGCCAGCAGCTTGGCCAGGGTGGGAAGCACAGATACGCAGTATTTT	CASSLARVGSTDTQYF
TRBV6-1	TRBJ1-5	NA	NA	TGTGCCAGCAGTGAATCCCCGGGGGGCAATCAGCCCCAGCATTTT	CASSESPGGNQPQHF
TRBV5-1	TRBJ1-2	TRBD1	NA	TGCGCCAGCAGCTTGTGGACAGGGGGGCAAGGCTACACCTTC	CASSLWTGGQGYTF
TRBV4-1	TRBJ2-3	TRBD2	NA	TGCGCCAGCAGCCAAGATCTTAGGACTAGACTAACCACAGATACGCAGTATTTT	CASSQDLRTRLTTDTQYF
TRBV5-1	TRBJ2-2	NA	NA	TGCGCCAGCAGCGCGATCCGAGCCGGGGCCGCGAACACCGGGGAGCTGTTTTTT	CASSAIRAGAANTGELFF
TRBV28	TRBJ1-1	NA	once	TGTGCCAGCAGTTACAACAGGGCCGCTGAAGCTTTCTTT	CASSYNRAAEAFF
TRBV19	TRBJ2-2	TRBD1	NA	TGTGCCAGTAGCGACCGGACAGGCCCCGCCGGGGAGCTGTTTTTT	CASSDRTGPAGELFF
TRBV23-1	TRBJ1-2	NA	NA	TGCGCCAGCAGTCGGGGAACCCCTGGGTTCTATGGCTACACCTTC	CASSRGTPGFYGYTF
TRBV6-5	TRBJ2-2	TRBD2	few	TGTGCCAGCAGTTACTTAACTAGCGGGAGGCCCGGGGAGCTGTTTTTT	CASSYLTSGRPGELFF
TRBV5-1	TRBJ2-3	NA	NA	TGCGCCAGCAGCTTACGAGGGAATCCTAGCACAGATACGCAGTATTTT	CASSLRGNPSTDTQYF
TRBV4-1	TRBJ1-2	TRBD1	NA	TGCGCCAGCAGCCCCGACAGGGGCAATGGCTACACCTTC	CASSPDRGNGYTF
TRBV7-2	TRBJ2-3	TRBD2	NA	TGTGCCAGCAGCTTACAAGCGGGACTCACAGATACGCAGTATTTT	CASSLQAGLTDTQYF
TRBV28	TRBJ2-7	TRBD2	NA	TGTGCCAGCAGTTCCCCCGGGAGGGTCTACGAGCAGTACTTC	CASSSPGRVYEQYF
TRBV25-1	TRBJ2-5	NA	NA	TGTGCCAGCAGTGAATTCCGGCAACCCCAAGAGACCCAGTACTTC	CASSEFRQPQETQYF
TRBV28	TRBJ1-5	NA	NA	TGTGCCAGCACAGGGGCGAATCAGCCCCAGCATTTT	CASTGANQPQHF
TRBV11-2	TRBJ2-3	NA	NA	TGTGCCAGCAGCTCAACCTTACGACCTAGTGGGGGAGATACGCAGTATTTT	CASSSTLRPSGGDTQYF
TRBV5-1	TRBJ1-3	NA	NA	TGCGCCAGCAGCGTGGGACAAGGAAACACCATATATTTT	CASSVGQGNTIYF
TRBV9	TRBJ2-6	NA	NA	TGTGCCAGCAGCCGTTCACAGGCCGCTGGGGCCAACGTCCTGACTTTC	CASSRSQAAGANVLTF
TRBV7-2	TRBJ2-7	NA	NA	TGTGCCAGCAGCACACAGGGCTACGAGCAGTACTTC	CASSTQGYEQYF
TRBV6-1	TRBJ2-2	NA	NA	TGTGCCAGCGGACCCCGGGACCTACCCGGGGAGCTGTTTTTT	CASGPRDLPGELFF
TRBV14	TRBJ1-2	NA	NA	TGTGCCAGCAGCCAAGTTACCTCGGGAGGCTACACCTTC	CASSQVTSGGYTF
TRBV5-1	TRBJ1-1	NA	NA	TGCGCCAGCAGCTTGGCACAGTATAACACTGAAGCTTTCTTT	CASSLAQYNTEAFF
TRBV5-1	TRBJ1-6	NA	once	TGCGCCAGCAGGGAACCCGGTGATTCACCCCTCAACTTT	CASREPGDSPLNF
TRBV6-5	TRBJ1-1	NA	NA	TGTGCCAGCAGTTACTCGAGACCGGGGTTTGGGACTGAAGCTTTCTTT	CASSYSRPGFGTEAFF
TRBV28	TRBJ1-6	NA	NA	TGTGCCAGCAGTTTATATGGGGATAATTCACCCCTCCACTTT	CASSLYGDNSPLHF
TRBV2	TRBJ2-1	TRBD2	NA	TGTGCCAGCAGTAATAGCGGGAATTACAATGAGCAGTTCTTC	CASSNSGNYNEQFF
TRBV7-9	TRBJ2-3	TRBD2	NA	TGTGCCAGCAGCTCTAGCGGGAAAGGGACAGATACGCAGTATTTT	CASSSSGKGTDTQYF
TRBV9	TRBJ1-3	NA	NA	TGTGCCAGCAGCGTAGGCTTCTCCGACGCGCCCTCTGGAAACACCATATATTTT	CASSVGFSDAPSGNTIYF
TRBV28	TRBJ2-1	TRBD1	NA	TGTGCCAGCAACACCGGGACAGGGCTGTACAATGAGCAGTTCTTC	CASNTGTGLYNEQFF
TRBV28	TRBJ2-2	TRBD2	NA	TGTGCCAGCAGCCATAGCGGGGCGAACACCGGGGAGCTGTTTTTT	CASSHSGANTGELFF
TRBV6-1	TRBJ1-2	TRBD1	NA	TGTGCCAGCCTCGAACGGGCCAGGGGGAACTATGGCTACACCTTC	CASLERARGNYGYTF
TRBV7-9	TRBJ2-7	TRBD1	NA	TGTGCCAGCAGCTTCACAGGGGTCGGAAACGAGCAGTACTTC	CASSFTGVGNEQYF
TRBV7-2	TRBJ2-7	TRBD2	few	TGTGCCAGCAGCCTTAGCGGGAGCCAGTACGAGCAGTACTTC	CASSLSGSQYEQYF
TRBV7-8	TRBJ2-3	TRBD1	NA	TGTGCCAGCAGCTTAGGGGGACAGGGAATTGTTGATACGCAGTATTTT	CASSLGGQGIVDTQYF
TRBV5-4	TRBJ2-1	TRBD2	NA	TGTGCCAGCAGCAGTGGACTAGCGGGGGGGCACGGTGAGCAGTTCTTC	CASSSGLAGGHGEQFF
TRBV5-1	TRBJ2-3	NA	NA	TGCGCCAGCAGCTTACTTCGGATGGATACGCAGTATTTT	CASSLLRMDTQYF
TRBV18	TRBJ2-7	NA	NA	TGTGCCAGCTCACCTGCATCTGTCTGGGGGAACGAGCAGTACTTC	CASSPASVWGNEQYF